This is a list of T cell receptor beta chains from one sample in a study of response to subunit inactivated influenza vaccine. TCRdb passed the RT-PCR reads through MiXCR, listing each CDR3 protein once. This table holds fewer than 350,000 distinct CDR3 sequences, 20% to 25% found once. This specimen consisted of PBMCs from blood, obtained about 19 months after vaccination. The receptors stem from a man aged 50 to 75 who received an inactivated influenza vaccine. The CDR3 runs from the conserved cysteine through the conserved F or W. The D gene is left open where the match is weak. Part of the rows lack a size; the others show once, few, many or a class for expanded clones.

v_gene	j_gene	abundance	d_gene	CDR3aa	CDR3nt
TRBV5-8	TRBJ2-3	NA	NA	CASSLWAGSTDTQYF	TGTGCCAGCAGCTTGTGGGCAGGCAGCACAGATACGCAGTATTTT
TRBV5-6	TRBJ2-2	many	NA	CASSLGVNTGELFF	TGTGCCAGCAGCTTGGGGGTGAACACCGGGGAGCTGTTTTTT
TRBV7-8	TRBJ2-3	many	TRBD2	CASSLTGGLADTQYF	TGTGCCAGCAGCTTAACGGGGGGGCTCGCAGATACGCAGTATTTT
TRBV12-3/TRBV12-4	TRBJ1-2	many	NA	CASSTRRRIGYTF	TGTGCCAGCAGCACAAGGCGGCGGATCGGCTACACCTTC
TRBV9	TRBJ2-7	NA	TRBD1	CASSVGPGQGADEQYF	TGTGCCAGCAGCGTAGGTCCGGGACAGGGGGCTGACGAGCAGTACTTC
TRBV29-1	TRBJ1-1	many	NA	CSARGGDNEAFF	TGCAGCGCAAGGGGCGGTGATAATGAAGCTTTCTTT
TRBV27	TRBJ1-5	few	NA	CASSIQGGHSNQPQHF	TGTGCCAGCAGCATCCAAGGGGGTCATAGCAATCAGCCCCAGCATTTT
TRBV27	TRBJ1-2	few	TRBD1	CASSLGIGQGLYGYTF	TGTGCCAGCAGTTTAGGGATCGGACAGGGTCTCTATGGCTACACCTTC
TRBV28	TRBJ2-7	NA	NA	CASSISPLTGIARYEQYF	TGTGCCAGCAGTATAAGTCCCCTCACCGGAATAGCTCGATACGAGCAGTACTTC
TRBV2	TRBJ1-4	NA	TRBD1	CASIQGQGEPVAPVPNEKLFF	TGTGCCAGCATACAGGGACAGGGGGAACCCGTCGCCCCCGTCCCTAATGAAAAACTGTTTTTT
TRBV18	TRBJ2-6	NA	NA	CASSPPSYRITGANVLTF	TGTGCCAGCTCACCACCCTCTTACAGGATAACTGGGGCCAACGTCCTGACTTTC
TRBV20-1	TRBJ1-5	few	NA	CSARVPGGGSQPQHF	TGCAGTGCTAGAGTGCCGGGGGGGGGAAGTCAGCCCCAGCATTTT
TRBV6-2/TRBV6-3	TRBJ1-1	few	NA	CASRLQGFSTEAFF	TGTGCCAGCAGACTACAGGGTTTTTCCACTGAAGCTTTCTTT
TRBV7-2	TRBJ1-2	NA	NA	CASSKARVGYGYTF	TGTGCCAGCAGCAAAGCGAGGGTTGGCTATGGCTACACCTTC
TRBV3-1	TRBJ2-2	NA	NA	CASSQESGELFF	TGTGCCAGCAGCCAAGAGTCAGGGGAGCTGTTTTTT
TRBV6-1	TRBJ1-5	NA	TRBD1	CASSDRTGGSQPQHF	TGTGCCAGCAGTGATCGGACAGGGGGCTCTCAGCCCCAGCATTTT
TRBV29-1	TRBJ2-1	NA	NA	CSGGLNEQFF	TGCAGCGGGGGCCTCAATGAGCAGTTCTTC
TRBV24-1	TRBJ1-2	many	NA	CATSGRRSGSYGYTF	TGTGCCACCAGTGGTAGACGCTCAGGGAGCTATGGCTACACCTTC
TRBV30	TRBJ2-7	few	TRBD1	CATGRGTGIIYEQYF	TGTGCAACGGGACGAGGGACAGGGATTATCTACGAGCAGTACTTC